Listed below are T cell receptor beta chains from one sample, sequenced in a study of T cell repertoires in cytomegalovirus infection. MiXCR, run by TCRdb on the reads, gives a single entry per CDR3 protein. Counted here are hundreds of thousands of distinct CDR3 sequences, approximately 25% occurring once; the ten biggest clones make up 7.5% to 9%. The specimen sequenced was CD8+ T cells from PBMCs. Receptors originate from a human donor in good health (CMV status not recorded). Some clones in this sample may be carry-over from other donors' samples. The conserved cysteine and the conserved F or W are not part of the CDR3 here. Each record gives: J gene, V gene, CDR3 protein.

TRBJ2-4 TRBV13 ASSFGLAGSKNIQY
TRBJ2-1 TRBV28 ASSPYGGMDNEQF
TRBJ2-1 TRBV29-1 SVPNEQF
TRBJ2-3 TRBV28 ASSTQAWPTDTQY
TRBJ1-1 TRBV28 ASSLDLRTEIEAF
TRBJ2-1 TRBV2 ASREPMRGDEQF
TRBJ2-1 TRBV5-6 ASSLGEGYYNEQF
TRBJ1-1 TRBV19 ASSIAYGGTEAF
TRBJ1-4 TRBV28 ASMTGVDEKLF
TRBJ2-3 TRBV27 ASRQGADTQY
TRBJ2-6 TRBV7-6 ASSARGQGASGANVLT
TRBJ2-1 TRBV14 ASSQDRSRRLWDNNEQF
TRBJ1-1 TRBV29-1 SVGGVAEAF
TRBJ1-2 TRBV2 ASNGQAYGYT
TRBJ1-1 TRBV7-2 VSSSLTEAF
TRBJ2-2 TRBV20-1 SARDYHVGTGELF
TRBJ1-3 TRBV20-1 SAPRQGEGNTIY
TRBJ1-1 TRBV7-9 ASSFLDRGDTEAF